The 17 T cell receptor beta chains given below trace back to one sample, sequenced in a study of T cell repertoires in cytomegalovirus infection. TCRdb redid the calling of the reads with MiXCR, one entry per CDR3 protein. The table records some 160,000 distinct CDR3 sequences, about a sixth of them present only once. Sequenced material: CD8+ T cells from PBMCs. These receptors all come from a human donor in good health (CMV status not recorded). Some clones in this sample may be carry-over from other donors' samples.

The rearrangement uses TRBV9 and TRBJ2-1, with 9 nucleotides matching TRBD2. Germline V gene data show CDR1 as SGDLS and CDR2 as YYNGEE. This CDR3 has 15 amino acids. After removal of 3 bases from V and 8 bases from J, the junction contained 9 bases not matched to a gene. CDR3 in DNA: TGTGCCAGCAGCGCGAGCGGGGGGTTCATCGATGAGCAGTTCTTC. It encodes CASSASGGFIDEQFF.

This clonotype was seen once. Lacking the conserved final phenylalanine or tryptophan, this CDR3 likely reflects a read error. This chain joins TRBV7-2 and TRBJ2-7, with TRBD2 as a possible D gene (6 bases). The CDR3 runs to 15 residues. V lost 3 bases to trimming and J lost 4 bases, with 16 bases between them. Germline V gene sequence: CDR1 SGHTA, CDR2 FQGNSA. CDR3 sequence reads: CASSFAAGGKYEQYL. In DNA, the CDR3 is TGTGCCAGCAGCTTTGCCGCCGGCGGGAAATACGAGCAGTACTTG.

The chain joins TRBV5-1 to TRBJ2-1; 9 bases line up with TRBD1. The CDR3 contains 14 residues. Germline loops: CDR1 SGHRS, CDR2 YFSETQ. Losses at the gene ends were 0 bases for V and 9 bases for J; bases not matched to a gene: 4. Here the CDR3 reads CASSLGQGEGEQFF. CDR3 bases: TGCGCCAGCAGCTTGGGACAGGGGGAAGGTGAGCAGTTCTTC.

This clonotype appeared a few times. This rearrangement joins TRBV28 to TRBJ2-1, with D possibly called TRBD1 or TRBD2 (5 bases each). Germline V gene lookup returns CDR1 MDHEN and CDR2 SYDVKM. The V gene lost 6 bases and the J gene lost 6 bases, with 15 bases spanning the gap. The CDR3 has 14 amino acids. CDR3 DNA: TGTGCCAGCAGGACCGGGACGACGGCCAATGAGCAGTTCTTC. It is translated as CASRTGTTANEQFF.

The chain has TRBV28 and TRBJ2-1; no definite D call. V lost 3 bases, J lost 4 bases, and 13 bases lay in between. The CDR3 length is 15 residues. Germline CDR1 reads MDHEN; CDR2 reads SYDVKM. CDR3 bases: TGTGCCAGCAGTTTGCCTCTCCCCAGATACAATGAGCAGTTCTTC. It specifies CASSLPLPRYNEQFF.

Only a few counts were recorded for this clonotype. CDR3 bases: TGTGCCAGCAGTTCACTAGCGGGAGGGAAGGAGACCCAGTACTTC. This encodes CASSSLAGGKETQYF. The rearrangement joins TRBV27 to TRBJ2-5; 13 bases are shared with TRBD2. The V gene's germline CDR1 is MNHEY and CDR2 SMNVEV (reference sequence). V dropped 4 bases and J dropped 5; count of bases not matched to a gene: 4. CDR3 length: 15 residues.

This sequence joins TRBV12-3 or TRBV12-4 and TRBJ1-1, with 10 bases matching TRBD1. V was pared by 3 bases and J by 1 base, with 14 bases of the junction left unmatched. The CDR3 runs 19 residues. The CDR3 sequence is CASSFDRGRSPVGNTEAFF. In DNA, the CDR3 is TGTGCCAGCAGTTTTGACAGGGGGCGTTCGCCCGTCGGGAACACTGAAGCTTTCTTT.

In the case of this clonotype: The junction departs from germline at one end; a sequencing error may be responsible. The gene calls are TRBV12-5 and TRBJ1-1, with 8 bases identical to TRBD1. Germline CDR1 is LGHNT and CDR2 is FRNRAP. This CDR3 spans 18 amino acids. The DNA for the CDR3 is TGTGCTAGTGGTTTGGTACGGACAGGGCAACTTCGGAACACTGAAGCTTTCTTC. Translating gives CASGLVRTGQLRNTEAFF.

The J gene is TRBJ2-5, the V gene TRBV29-1; D may match TRBD1 or TRBD2 (6 bases each). Germline V lookup: CDR1 SQVTM, CDR2 ANQGSEA. The CDR3 has 16 residues. Trimming cost V 2 bases and J 7 bases, with 23 bases left between them. CDR3 in DNA: TGCAGCGTTGAAACGGTCGGGGGCAGAAGTAGGGGGACCCAGTACTTC. It is translated as CSVETVGGRSRGTQYF. The entire variable domain, with the rest obtained from reference TRBV29-1 and TRBJ2-5, is as follows: SAVISQKPSRDICQRGTSLTIQCQVDSQVTMMFWYRQQPGQSLTLIATANQGSEATYESGFVIDKFPISRPNLTFSTLTVSNMSPEDSSIYLCSVETVGGRSRGTQYFGPGTRLLVL.

V gene TRBV7-9 combines with J gene TRBJ1-5, with D possibly being TRBD1 (5 bases). The germline gives CDR1 SEHNR, CDR2 FQNEAQ (reference sequence). This CDR3 has 15 residues. The V end was cut by 5 bases, the J end by 5 bases, with 16 bases between. CDR3: CASSGAEGPYQPQHF. The CDR3 DNA reads TGTGCCAGCAGCGGGGCAGAAGGACCCTATCAGCCCCAGCATTTT.

This clonotype was detected a few times. The chain uses TRBV6-2 or TRBV6-3 and TRBJ1-1, with 8 bases fitting TRBD1. The CDR3 consists of 12 residues. CDR1 is MNHEY and CDR2 is SVGEGT in the germline V gene. The V gene end was trimmed by 8 bases and the J gene end by 7 bases; junction bases not matched to a gene: 6. CDR3 DNA: TGTGCCAGCTCTCAGGGACAGGTTGAAGCTTTCTTT. Protein product: CASSQGQVEAFF.

This clonotype was counted a few times. The gene calls are TRBV28 and TRBJ2-7; D is perhaps TRBD1 (6 bases). CDR1 and CDR2 from the germline V gene are MDHEN and SYDVKM. The CDR3 has 14 residues. Trimming shortened V by 3 bases and J by 6 bases, and 15 bases separated the two germline ends. For the CDR3, the DNA is TGTGCCAGCAGTTTCCCCCCAGGGGTCGGCGAGCAGTACTTC. As protein: CASSFPPGVGEQYF.

The V and J genes are TRBV6-2 or TRBV6-3 and TRBJ2-5, with D perhaps matching TRBD2 (5 bases). Trimming pared 5 bases from V and 2 bases from J, leaving 15 bases between. This CDR3 has 15 residues. CDR1 and CDR2 (germline): MNHEY, SVGEGT. CDR3: CASSTFGGPQETQYF. The CDR3 DNA follows: TGTGCCAGCAGTACCTTCGGCGGGCCTCAAGAGACCCAGTACTTC.

This clonotype has more than one count but fewer than ten. V is TRBV3-1 and J is TRBJ1-1; D call uncertain. The CDR3 length is 15 residues. Trimming stripped 1 base from V and 9 bases from J, with 18 bases between. The germline V gene has CDR1 LGHDT and CDR2 YNNKEL (reference sequence). The CDR3 DNA is TGTGCCAGCAGCCAAGTCGTCGATGAGCAAAACCAAGCTTTCTTT. Its translation is CASSQVVDEQNQAFF.

The chain is built from TRBV12-3 or TRBV12-4 and TRBJ1-2, with 9 nucleotides matching TRBD1. Trimming removed 10 bases from V and 8 bases from J; junction bases left unmatched: 8. The CDR3 has 12 residues. The CDR3 coding sequence is TGTGCCATCCCACAGGGGGCTAAGGGCTACACCTTC. Amino acid sequence: CAIPQGAKGYTF.

This chain links TRBV11-2 with TRBJ2-3; 8 bases line up with TRBD2. The CDR3 covers 15 residues. CDR1 and CDR2 from the germline V gene are SGHAT and FQNNGV. The trim removed 6 bases at V and 5 bases at J, leaving 10 bases unmatched. The CDR3 loop is CASSSSSGRRDTQYF. CDR3 coding DNA: TGTGCCAGCAGTTCGTCTAGCGGGCGGCGAGATACGCAGTATTTT. Using reference TRBV11-2 and TRBJ2-3 for the parts outside the CDR3, the full variable domain is EAGVAQSPRYKIIEKRQSVAFWCNPISGHATLYWYQQILGQGPKLLIQFQNNGVVDDSQLPKDRFSAERLKGVDSTLKIQPAKLEDSAVYLCASSSSSGRRDTQYFGPGTRLTVL.

The chain carries TRBV6-4 and TRBJ2-3; D assignment may be TRBD1 or TRBD2 (5 bases each). The CDR3 length is 13 residues. Germline V lookup: CDR1 MRHNA, CDR2 SNTAGT. Trimming left V 3 bases short and J 6 bases short, with 10 bases between. The CDR3 spells CASSEGPLDTQYF. DNA of the CDR3: TGTGCCAGCAGTGAGGGACCCCTGGATACGCAGTATTTT.